Shown below are 5 T cell receptor beta chains from a single sample sequenced in a study of T cells in localized non-small cell lung cancer. Libraries were prepared by immunoSEQ multiplex PCR; TCRdb keeps only in-frame clonotypes and omits some of them. Of 1,500 to 2,000 clones listed, 20% to 30% are singletons. The source material was lung tumor tissue, sampled before any cancer treatment. The source of these receptors is a woman between 35 and 70 years old with stage II lung adenocarcinoma.

By share, this clone counts as medium-sized. The V gene is TRBV11-3, the J gene TRBJ1-2, with TRBD1 identical over 8 bases. With 3 bases clipped from V and 9 bases from J, the junction kept 12 bases outside the gene matches. The germline CDR1 and CDR2 sequences are SGHNT and YENEEA. The CDR3 length is 15 residues. CDR3 sequence: CASSFWVQGAARYTF. CDR3 nucleotides: TGTGCCAGCAGCTTTTGGGTCCAGGGGGCGGCCCGCTACACCTTC.

The table lists this clone with a few counts. The chain joins TRBV18 to TRBJ2-2, with no clear D. The CDR3 consists of 16 residues. Germline values: CDR1 KGHSH, CDR2 LQKENI. With 6 bases removed from V and 2 bases from J, the gap between germline ends came to 16 bases. The CDR3 loop is CASSTTWAANTGELFF. The CDR3 DNA reads TGTGCCAGCTCCACCACCTGGGCAGCTAACACCGGGGAGCTGTTTTTT.

This clone has only a few counts. The read is 1 residue too short to cover the CDR3 end, so that end is filled in from the germline J gene. This chain connects TRBV6-1 to TRBJ2-5; 7 bases align to TRBD2. Germline lookup yields CDR1 MNHNS and CDR2 SASEGT. The CDR3 consists of 17 residues. V trimming: 0 bases; J trimming: 2 bases; junction bases outside the gene matches: 9. Here the CDR3 reads CASSEALGASGQETQYF. The covered CDR3 bases are TGTGCCAGCAGTGAAGCCCTTGGGGCTAGCGGACAAGAGACCCAGTAC.

This clone is medium-sized by share. This chain uses TRBV11-3 with TRBJ2-7; 8 bases map to TRBD2. Germline V gene sequence: CDR1 SGHNT, CDR2 YENEEA. The CDR3 sequence is 15 residues long. V lost 3 bases, J lost 6 bases, and 10 bases stayed unmatched. CDR3 residues: CASSFPGTSVVEQYF. The CDR3 nucleotides read TGTGCCAGCAGCTTTCCCGGGACTAGTGTTGTCGAGCAGTACTTC.

This chain links TRBV18 with TRBJ2-1; 11 bases align to TRBD2. V trimming: 3 bases; J trimming: 0 bases; junction bases outside the gene matches: 4. This CDR3 contains 17 residues. CDR1 is KGHSH, CDR2 LQKENI, per germline. CDR3 in amino acids: CASSPQLAGVSYNEQFF. CDR3 sequence (DNA): TGTGCCAGCTCACCTCAACTAGCGGGAGTCTCCTACAATGAGCAGTTCTTC. Full variable domain (rest looked up from reference TRBV18 and TRBJ2-1): NAGVMQNPRHLVRRRGQEARLRCSPMKGHSHVYWYRQLPEEGLKFMVYLQKENIIDESGMPKERFSAEFPKEGPSILRIQQVVRGDSAAYFCASSPQLAGVSYNEQFFGPGTRLTVL.